This TCR beta chain comes out of a study of T and B cells in COVID-19 patients. From germline, CDR1 is SGHTA and CDR2 FQGTGA. Trimming cost V 4 bases and J 0 bases; bases outside gene matches: 3. This CDR3 has 15 amino acids. This clonotype was picked up a small number of times. From blood, about 240-550 ng of genomic DNA served as TRB template. Multiplex PCR with BIOMED2 TRB-A/B primer pools amplified TRB rearrangements. TCRdb processed the multiplex PCR reads anew with MiXCR; each CDR3 protein has one entry. In the table there are some 1,200 distinct CDR3 sequences, just over 20% of which are singletons.

The sample taken for sequencing was blood. The TCR was taken from a human donor with active COVID-19. The V call is TRBV7-3, the J call TRBJ2-1, with 7 bases lining up with TRBD1. CDR3 amino acids: CASSSGQSSYNEQFF. In nucleotides, the CDR3 is TGTGCCAGCAGCTCGGGACAGAGCTCCTACAATGAGCAGTTCTTC.